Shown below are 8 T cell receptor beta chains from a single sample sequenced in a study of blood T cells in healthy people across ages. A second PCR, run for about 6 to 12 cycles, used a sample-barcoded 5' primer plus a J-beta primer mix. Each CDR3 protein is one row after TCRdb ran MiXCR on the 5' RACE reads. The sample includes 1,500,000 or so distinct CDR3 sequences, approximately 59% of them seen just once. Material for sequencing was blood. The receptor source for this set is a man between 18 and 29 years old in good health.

The CDR3 DNA reads as TGCGCCAGCAGCCAAAACGACAGGACTAATTCACCCCTCCACTTT. This gives the protein CASSQNDRTNSPLHF. V and J are TRBV4-1 and TRBJ1-6; D may be TRBD1 (6 bases). The CDR3 spans 15 residues. Germline assignment: CDR1 MGHRA and CDR2 YSYEKL. V gave up 2 bases and J gave up 6 bases, with 11 bases separating them.

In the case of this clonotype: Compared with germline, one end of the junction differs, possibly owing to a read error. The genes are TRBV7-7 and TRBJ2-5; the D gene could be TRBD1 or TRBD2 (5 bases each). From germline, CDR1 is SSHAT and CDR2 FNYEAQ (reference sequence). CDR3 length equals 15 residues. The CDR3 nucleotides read TGTGCTAGCAGCTTGAACTACGGGACGGAAGAGACCCAGTACTTC. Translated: CASSLNYGTEETQYF.

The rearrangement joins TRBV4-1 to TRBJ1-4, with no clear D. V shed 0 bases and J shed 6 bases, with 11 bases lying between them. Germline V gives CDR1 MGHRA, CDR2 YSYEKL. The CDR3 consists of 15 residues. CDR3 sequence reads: CASSQDGLGYEKLFF. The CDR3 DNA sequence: TGCGCCAGCAGCCAAGATGGGCTCGGCTATGAAAAACTGTTTTTT.

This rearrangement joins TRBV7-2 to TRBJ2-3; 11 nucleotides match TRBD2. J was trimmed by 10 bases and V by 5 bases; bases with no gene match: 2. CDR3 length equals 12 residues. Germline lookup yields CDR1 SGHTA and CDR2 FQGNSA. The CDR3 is CASSLSGRAQYF. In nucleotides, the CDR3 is TGTGCCAGCAGCCTTAGCGGGAGGGCGCAGTATTTT.

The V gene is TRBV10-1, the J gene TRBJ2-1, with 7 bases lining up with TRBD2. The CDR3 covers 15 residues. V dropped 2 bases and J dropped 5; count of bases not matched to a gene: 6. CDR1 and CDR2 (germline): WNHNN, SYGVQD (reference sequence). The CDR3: CASSERTSEHNEQFF. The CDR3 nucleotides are TGCGCCAGCAGTGAGAGAACTAGCGAACACAATGAGCAGTTCTTC.

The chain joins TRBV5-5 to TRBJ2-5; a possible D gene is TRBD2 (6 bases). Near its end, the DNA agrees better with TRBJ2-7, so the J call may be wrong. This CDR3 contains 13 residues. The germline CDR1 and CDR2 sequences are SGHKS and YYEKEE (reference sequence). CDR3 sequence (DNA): TGTGCCAGCAGCTTTGGCAGGGAGGTCGAGCAGTACTTC. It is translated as CASSFGREVEQYF.

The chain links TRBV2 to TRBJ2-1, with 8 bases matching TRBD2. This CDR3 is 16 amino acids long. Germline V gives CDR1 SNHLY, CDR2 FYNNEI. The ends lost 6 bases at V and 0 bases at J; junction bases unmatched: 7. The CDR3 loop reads CASRPSGHVSYNEQFF. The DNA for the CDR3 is TGTGCCAGCAGGCCTAGCGGGCACGTCTCCTACAATGAGCAGTTCTTC.

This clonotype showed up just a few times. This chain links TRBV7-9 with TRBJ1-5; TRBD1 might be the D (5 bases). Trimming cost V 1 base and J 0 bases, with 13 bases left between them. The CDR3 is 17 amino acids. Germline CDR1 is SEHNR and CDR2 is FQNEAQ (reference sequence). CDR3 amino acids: CASSLGGGGDSNQPQHF. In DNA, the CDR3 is TGTGCCAGCAGCTTAGGGGGGGGAGGGGATAGCAATCAGCCCCAGCATTTT.